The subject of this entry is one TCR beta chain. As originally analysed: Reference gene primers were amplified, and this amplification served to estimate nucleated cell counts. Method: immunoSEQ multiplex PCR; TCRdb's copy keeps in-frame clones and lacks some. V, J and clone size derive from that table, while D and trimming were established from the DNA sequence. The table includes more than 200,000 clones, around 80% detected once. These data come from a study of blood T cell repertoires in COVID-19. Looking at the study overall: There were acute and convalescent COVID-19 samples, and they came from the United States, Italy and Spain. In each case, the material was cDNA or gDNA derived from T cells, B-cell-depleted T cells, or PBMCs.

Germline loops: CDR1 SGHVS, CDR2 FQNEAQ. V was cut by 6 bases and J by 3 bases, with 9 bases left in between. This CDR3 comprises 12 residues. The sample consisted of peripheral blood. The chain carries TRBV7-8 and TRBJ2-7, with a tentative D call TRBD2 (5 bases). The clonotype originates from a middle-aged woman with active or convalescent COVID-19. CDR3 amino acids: CASRDEGYEQYV. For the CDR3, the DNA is TGTGCCAGCAGGGACGAGGGCTACGAGCAGTACGTC.